The T cell receptor (beta chain) under discussion was sequenced for a study of blood T cells in healthy people across ages (dated by TCRdb to between 2014 and 2016). With respect to the entire study: In model experiments, template switching captured about one uniquely barcoded TCR beta cDNA molecule for every two T cells. Using the same blood draw, the study looked at two additional independent replicas of 1 million unique cDNA reads for two donors, one aged 18 to 30 and the other aged 80 or older. To avoid experimental bias, donors of different ages were spread randomly across the sequencing lanes. Four age groups were formed from the donors: young (average about 16 years), middle-aged (roughly 38), aged (about 68) and long-lived (approximately 78). Using deep sequencing normalized with unique cDNA molecular identifiers, the study measured how TCR beta repertoire diversity changes with age. Points the paper makes about the study in general: A strong correlation was found between observed TCR beta diversity and the percentage of naive T cells measured by flow cytometry. Observed TCR beta diversity per million T cells fell roughly linearly with age, and a significant reduction was already apparent by age around 40. Compared with the aged group, the long-lived group had more naive CD4+ T cells, fewer expanded clones and increased TCR diversity, a pattern suggesting age selection. The CMV infection status of donors was not known, potentially confounding age-related changes in expanded clonotypes. Total diversity estimates from one million sequenced T cells were considered lower bounds and underestimates. Because profiling used bulk unsorted PBMCs, naive and antigen-experienced compartments could not be compared conclusively.

Library preparation was by 5' RACE. TCRdb names Illumina HiSeq 2500 as the instrument used. The second PCR ran for roughly 6 to 11 cycles and used a J-beta primer mix along with a sample-barcoded 5' primer. A template-switch 5' adaptor carrying 12 random nucleotides introduced a unique molecular identifier onto each TCR beta cDNA molecule. At least 2.5 million CDR3-containing paired-end reads were obtained from each sample. All of the RNA was converted into first-strand cDNA using the Mint cDNA synthesis kit, with a TRBC-specific oligonucleotide serving as the primer. All cDNA was treated with uracil-DNA glycosylase and then went through a first 18-cycle PCR with the universal primers M1SS and BC2_uni_R. Concerning the study's data processing: Normalization of each sample was performed by random selection of 1 million high-quality reads, each carrying a distinct molecular identifier. Reads with shared molecular identifiers were discarded instead of being binned into consensus sequences. MiTCR, run with a Q25 quality threshold and the strictest error-elimination algorithm, handled CDR3 identification, clonotype clustering and error correction. A nonparametric unseen species model using Euler transformation provided a lower-bound estimate of total TCR beta diversity. TCRdb reprocessing: public reads trimmed at Q25 with fastp, clones called with MiXCR, in-frame beta chains kept. When rows share a CDR3 protein, they turn into one entry using the most common DNA and genes. The authors' filters were not applied to this entry. This sample lists 890,000 or so distinct CDR3 sequences; 62% were detected once. About a quarter of the sample lies in the top ten.

Systemically healthy Caucasian individuals from Russia, over 30 in total and aged about 6 to 100 years, were included as donors. Roughly 10 milliliters of peripheral blood were drawn from each donor into EDTA-treated Vacutainer tubes. Ficoll-Paque density-gradient centrifugation was used to isolate PBMCs, with at least 6.5 million per sample. Trizol reagent was used to extract total RNA from PBMCs, with at least 5 micrograms per sample. For every donor, an aliquot of PBMCs went through flow cytometry to measure the percentages of naive CD45RAhigh/CD27high T cells. Comments on this clonotype: No cognate antigen has been identified for it. Base qualities were left out, and no much larger clone turns up one base away.

Based on the germline V gene, the CDR1 and CDR2 sequences are SGHVS and FQNEAQ. V is clipped by 1 base and J by 7 bases, and the sequence between their germline boundaries is 17 bases long. The CDR3, from cysteine to phenylalanine, totals 17 residues. The retained sequence is limited to the CDR3, 51 bases, with the frame set at the first base. The sample consisted of blood. The sequence links TRBV7-8 to TRBJ1-6; TRBD1 might be the D gene, on 5 matching bases. The sequence was collected from a man aged 25 to 40 in good health. The bases read TGTGCCAGCAGCTTAGTAGGGTCGGGGCTAGGAAATTCACCCCTCCACTTT. This encodes CASSLVGSGLGNSPLHF.